The present T cell receptor (beta chain) was sequenced within a study of T cells after yellow fever vaccination. Study summary: The authors prepared low-cell-number fractions using SMART-Seq v4 Ultra Low Input. Overall study findings and caveats: Within FACS-sorted repertoires, abundant clonotypes contaminating from the bulk population could be present. Although most clonotypes did not, a small share appeared in both CD4 and CD8 compartments. At 95% to 98% for CD4 and almost 90% for CD8, most primary-vaccination clones showed up again after the booster.

This clonotype has just a few counts. The antigen is unknown. Each CDR3 protein is one row after TCRdb ran MiXCR on the 5' RACE reads. The sample has hundreds of thousands of distinct CDR3 sequences; 15% to 20% are singletons. The input for sequencing was PBMCs, taken 15 days after the yellow fever booster vaccination. The source of this sequence is a man aged 25-45 years who received the YFV17D yellow fever vaccine.

CDR3: CASSFLGTSGNSQETQYF. The CDR3 DNA is TGTGCCAGCAGTTTTCTTGGGACTAGCGGGAACTCCCAAGAGACCCAGTACTTC. The rearrangement joins TRBV12-3 or TRBV12-4 to TRBJ2-5, with 13 bases lining up with TRBD2. V was pared by 3 bases and J by 1 base, with 8 bases of the junction left unmatched. This CDR3 region has 18 residues.